What follows are 10 T cell receptor beta chains derived from one specimen sequenced in a study of tumor-infiltrating lymphocytes in primary liver carcinoma. A primer in the constant region served to generate TCR beta cDNA from 500 ng of total RNA. Slightly modified ARM-PCR, run as three nested multiplex PCR rounds, produced the TCR beta libraries. A C-beta reverse primer and TRBV1-TRBV30 forward primers served in each of the first two PCR rounds, at ten to eleven cycles apiece. MiXCR, applied by TCRdb to the multiplex PCR reads, yields one record per CDR3 protein. The sample lists approximately 300,000 distinct CDR3 sequences; 65% were seen once. Unsorted whole blood supplied the blood RNA, and germline DNA was isolated too. Sequenced: peripheral blood. These receptors were taken from a man aged 40-49 years with primary liver carcinoma and hepatitis B virus infection.

DNA for the CDR3: TGCGCCAGCAGCCCGGGGACAGGGGACGTCGAGACCCAGTACTTC. Its protein is CASSPGTGDVETQYF. V gene TRBV5-1 combines with J gene TRBJ2-5; 10 bases match TRBD1. Germline CDR1 reads SGHRS; CDR2 reads YFSETQ. The CDR3 contains 15 residues. V shed 4 bases and J 5 bases; nucleotides not matched to a gene: 8.

This clonotype was picked up a small number of times. Written as DNA, the CDR3 is TGTGCCAGCAGCTTACGGACAGGGCCCTACGAGCAGTACTTC. Its translation is CASSLRTGPYEQYF. The rearrangement uses TRBV7-8 and TRBJ2-7; 8 bases match TRBD1. The trim removed 2 bases at V and 2 bases at J, leaving 2 bases unmatched. Germline assignment: CDR1 SGHVS and CDR2 FQNEAQ. This CDR3 region has 14 residues. The full variable domain, its missing parts supplied by reference TRBV7-8 and TRBJ2-7, is GAGVSQSPRYKVAKRGQDVALRCDPISGHVSLFWYQQALGQGPEFLTYFQNEAQLDKSGLPSDRFFAERPEGSVSTLKIQRTQQEDSAVYLCASSLRTGPYEQYFGPGTRLTVT.

With respect to this clonotype: It is likely a read error, because the conserved phenylalanine at the end of the CDR3 is missing. The gene calls are TRBV12-3 or TRBV12-4 and TRBJ2-7, with TRBD2 identical over 8 bases. With 5 bases clipped from V and 1 base from J, the junction kept 13 bases outside the gene matches. CDR3 length: 17 residues. Here the CDR3 reads CASSPRGRGLDSYEQYS. The CDR3 DNA reads as TGTGCCAGCAGTCCCCGCGGTAGGGGACTAGATTCCTACGAGCAGTACTCC.

About this clonotype itself: At one of its ends the junction is not consistent with the germline gene, which may arise from a read error. The J gene is TRBJ1-1, the V gene TRBV29-1; D gene unclear. Germline CDR1 is SQVTM and CDR2 is ANQGSEA. This CDR3 is built from 16 residues. The CDR3 reads CSVRGRAKAENIEAFF. CDR3 DNA: TGCAGCGTCCGTGGACGGGCGAAAGCGGAGAACATTGAAGCTTTCTTT. Based on the CDR3 plus reference TRBV29-1 and TRBJ1-1, the full variable domain is SAVISQKPSRDICQRGTSLTIQCQVDSQVTMMFWYRQQPGQSLTLIATANQGSEATYESGFVIDKFPISRPNLTFSTLTVSNMSPEDSSIYLCSVRGRAKAENIEAFFGQGTRLTVV.

A word on this clonotype: Given a much more abundant clone one base away, this may be a read error. The V and J genes are TRBV5-5 and TRBJ1-2; D uncertain. V was pared by 0 bases and J by 7 bases, with 10 bases between. CDR3 size: 13 residues. The V gene's germline CDR1 is SGHKS and CDR2 YYEKEE (reference sequence). The CDR3 here is CASSLERVAGYTF. The CDR3 region has the DNA TGTGCCAGCAGCTTGGAGAGGGTAGCTGGCTACACCTTC.

As for this clonotype: Germline and junction disagree at one end, which may indicate a read error. The chain links TRBV5-6 to TRBJ2-7; 7 bases line up with TRBD1. Germline V gene lookup returns CDR1 SGHDT and CDR2 YYEEEE. The CDR3 loop spans 16 amino acids. DNA of the CDR3: TGTGCCAGCAGCCCAGGGGCACAGGGGTTCTCCTGCGAGCAGTACTTC. Residues: CASSPGAQGFSCEQYF.

This clonotype was picked up many times. The chain joins TRBV12-3 or TRBV12-4 to TRBJ2-2, with 9 bases fitting TRBD2. V lost 5 bases, J lost 5 bases, and 3 bases stayed unmatched. The CDR3 runs 14 residues. The CDR3 here is CASSRTSATGELFF. The CDR3 nucleotides are TGTGCCAGCAGTCGGACTAGCGCAACCGGGGAGCTGTTTTTT.

This clonotype was detected only once. A much larger clone differs by one base, so this may be a read error. The V and J genes are TRBV6-6 and TRBJ2-1, with D unresolved. Germline V gene lookup returns CDR1 MNHNY and CDR2 SVGAGI (reference sequence). The CDR3 totals 11 residues. CDR3 region: CAGSRNNEQFF. CDR3 coding DNA: TGTGCCGGCAGTAGGAACAATGAGCAGTTCTTC.

V gene TRBV11-1 combines with J gene TRBJ2-3, with D unclear. CDR3 length: 16 amino acids. The V gene's germline CDR1 is SGHAT and CDR2 FQDESV (reference sequence). The V end was cut by 3 bases, the J end by 0 bases, with 13 bases between. CDR3 loop: CASSFYTRSSTDTQYF. CDR3 nucleotide sequence: TGTGCCAGCAGCTTCTATACTCGGAGTAGCACAGATACGCAGTATTTT.

The count of this clonotype is one. It may be a read error: a sequence one base away is much more abundant. The chain combines TRBV29-1 with TRBJ1-1; D ambiguous. Germline V gene data show CDR1 as SQVTM and CDR2 as ANQGSEA. This CDR3 comprises 10 residues. V was trimmed by 4 bases and J by 8 bases, leaving 8 bases between them. As DNA, the CDR3 is TGCAGCGTTGTCCACGGCGAAGCTTTCTTT. Translation gives CSVVHGEAFF.